This passage covers 30 T cell receptor beta chains from one sample sequenced in a study of T cell repertoires in cytomegalovirus infection. Antigen specificity for these receptors is unknown. Using its own MiXCR run on the reads, TCRdb lists one record per CDR3 protein. The sample holds fewer than 850,000 distinct CDR3 sequences, 29% seen once. The source material was cultured CD8+ T cells from PBMCs, sampled from culture after CMV antigen stimulation. Receptors originate from a human donor in good health (CMV status not recorded). Some clones in this sample may be carry-over from other donors' samples.

This clonotype was counted between two and nine times. This chain links TRBV7-9 with TRBJ1-4; D unresolved. The germline CDR1 and CDR2 sequences are SEHNR and FQNEAQ (reference sequence). The ends were cut back, 6 bases at V and 7 bases at J, with 9 bases in the middle. The CDR3 spans 12 residues. The CDR3 is CASRIGSEKLFF. CDR3 DNA: TGTGCCAGCAGGATAGGGTCTGAAAAACTGTTTTTT.

This clonotype has more than one count but fewer than ten. The genes are TRBV6-1 and TRBJ1-1, with 11 bases that match TRBD1. Germline V CDR1 and CDR2: MNHNS, SASEGT. Trimming took 4 bases from V and 1 from J; bases not matched to a gene: 2. The CDR3 is 15 residues long. The CDR3 DNA is TGTGCCAGCAGTGGGGACAGGGGGTGGAACACTGAAGCTTTCTTT. Protein sequence: CASSGDRGWNTEAFF.

This clonotype was observed a few times. The rearrangement uses TRBV14 and TRBJ2-7; D is perhaps TRBD1 (6 bases). The V end lost 2 bases, the J end lost 5 bases, and 13 bases lay between the germline ends. CDR1 and CDR2 from the germline V gene are SGHDN and FVKESK. The CDR3 covers 14 residues. Here the CDR3 reads CASSQQGFGHEQYV. In DNA, the CDR3 is TGTGCCAGCAGCCAACAGGGGTTCGGCCACGAGCAGTACGTC.

The table lists this clonotype with a few counts. This rearrangement joins TRBV7-9 to TRBJ2-7; the match to TRBD1 covers 12 bases. This CDR3 contains 14 residues. The junction had 1 base not matched to a gene; V was cut back by 4 bases and J by 3 bases. Germline V lookup: CDR1 SEHNR, CDR2 FQNEAQ (reference sequence). CDR3 amino acids: CASSWDRGHYEQYF. CDR3 nucleotide sequence: TGTGCCAGCAGCTGGGACAGGGGGCACTACGAGCAGTACTTC.

The chain is built from TRBV4-2 and TRBJ2-4; tentative D call: TRBD2 (6 bases). The CDR3 covers 18 residues. Trimming shortened V by 5 bases and J by 0 bases, and 20 bases separated the two germline ends. Germline V CDR1 and CDR2: LGHNA, YNFKEQ. This chain's CDR3 is CASSSAGAGIIAKNIQYF. In nucleotides, the CDR3 is TGTGCCAGCAGCTCAGCCGGCGCGGGGATAATAGCCAAAAACATTCAGTACTTC.

This clonotype appeared a few times. The genes are TRBV10-3 and TRBJ1-5, with 7 positions matching TRBD1. CDR1 is ENHRY and CDR2 is SYGVKD in the germline V gene. J was trimmed by 5 bases and V by 6 bases; bases with no gene match: 7. CDR3 length: 14 amino acids. The CDR3 here is CAIRTAGGDQPQHF. The CDR3 bases are TGTGCCATCAGGACGGCAGGGGGGGATCAGCCCCAGCATTTT.

This chain uses TRBV27 with TRBJ2-2; 11 positions match TRBD1. The CDR3 extends over 19 amino acids. Germline lookup yields CDR1 MNHEY and CDR2 SMNVEV (reference sequence). The V and J ends lost 5 bases and 3 bases, in that order; junction bases with no gene match: 14. CDR3 DNA: TGTGCCAGCAGTCCTGAACGGACAGGGGGCGGGAGTGACACCGGGGAGCTGTTTTTT. Encoded protein: CASSPERTGGGSDTGELFF.

The chain joins TRBV6-5 to TRBJ2-5; D call uncertain. Trimming removed 2 bases from V and 1 base from J, with 5 bases in between. The germline V gene encodes CDR1 MNHEY and CDR2 SVGAGI. This CDR3 contains 13 residues. CDR3 amino acids: CASSYNIQETQYF. As DNA, the CDR3 is TGTGCCAGCAGTTACAACATCCAAGAGACCCAGTACTTC.

As regards this clonotype: An end of the junction differs from the germline gene, which may be a read error. V gene TRBV7-7 combines with J gene TRBJ1-1; 10 positions agree with TRBD1. Looked up from germline, CDR1 is SSHAT and CDR2 is FNYEAQ (reference sequence). This CDR3 region has 17 residues. DNA for the CDR3: TGTGCTAGCAGATTCGGAGACAGGGGGCATTGCGGCACTGAAGCTTTCTTT. Its protein is CASRFGDRGHCGTEAFF. Combining the CDR3 with reference TRBV7-7 and TRBJ1-1 gives the whole variable domain GAGVSQSPRYKVTKRGQDVTLRCDPISSHATLYWYQQALGQGPEFLTYFNYEAQPDKSGLPSDRFSAERPEGSISTLTIQRTEQRDSAMYRCASRFGDRGHCGTEAFFGQGTRLTVV.

This clonotype appeared a few times. The rearrangement links TRBV27 to TRBJ1-1; D possibly corresponds to TRBD1 (6 bases). V shed 4 bases and J shed 1 base, with 16 bases lying between them. This CDR3 spans 16 amino acids. The germline CDR1 and CDR2 sequences are MNHEY and SMNVEV (reference sequence). CDR3 sequence reads: CASSYLQGDENTEAFF. In DNA form, the CDR3 reads TGTGCCAGCAGTTACTTACAGGGCGACGAGAACACTGAAGCTTTCTTT.

V usage is TRBV2 and J usage is TRBJ2-3; D call uncertain. V was clipped by 8 bases and J by 2 bases, with 17 bases between them. Germline V gene lookup returns CDR1 SNHLY and CDR2 FYNNEI. This CDR3 is 15 amino acids long. The CDR3 DNA reads TGTGCCAGCCCTCTCCGGCACTCACACACAGATACGCAGTATTTT. Protein product: CASPLRHSHTDTQYF.

This chain uses TRBV28 with TRBJ2-7, with D possibly being TRBD1 or TRBD2 (5 bases each). The CDR3 extends over 16 amino acids. Trimming took off 3 bases at V and 6 bases at J, with 21 bases between the two ends. Germline CDR1 MDHEN, CDR2 SYDVKM. The CDR3 sequence is CASSFGKGPSPGEQYV. The CDR3 DNA reads as TGTGCCAGCAGTTTCGGGAAGGGGCCCTCCCCGGGCGAGCAGTACGTC.

Only a few counts were recorded for this clonotype. The gene calls are TRBV7-9 and TRBJ2-1; TRBD2 aligns across 8 bases. The CDR3 totals 17 residues. Germline loops: CDR1 SEHNR, CDR2 FQNEAQ (reference sequence). The V and J ends lost 0 bases and 4 bases, in that order; junction bases with no gene match: 8. The DNA for the CDR3 is TGTGCCAGCAGCTTAGCGGGTAGCGGGGTCCTATACAATGAGCAGTTCTTC. This translates into CASSLAGSGVLYNEQFF.

This clonotype showed up just a few times. The chain carries TRBV7-4 and TRBJ1-5; TRBD1 matches 12 bases. The CDR3 totals 17 residues. Germline lookup yields CDR1 SGHVT and CDR2 SQSDAQ. Losses at the gene ends were 0 bases for V and 8 bases for J; bases not matched to a gene: 8. The CDR3, as DNA: TGTGCCAGCAGCTTAGCCAAGGGACAGGGGGCGGTGGAGCCCCAGCATTTT. It encodes CASSLAKGQGAVEPQHF.

The chain uses TRBV7-6 and TRBJ1-4; D remains ambiguous. V lost 1 base and J lost 13, with 10 bases in between. This CDR3 is built from 12 residues. Germline CDR1 reads SGHVS; CDR2 reads FNYEAQ. DNA for the CDR3: TGTGCCAGCAGCTTAGAGGGCCAGGTACTGTTTTTT. As protein: CASSLEGQVLFF.

This clonotype was seen at least ten times. The CDR3 DNA follows: TGTGCCACCAGTGACACCGGGACAGCTAGCACAGATACGCAGTATTTT. It translates to CATSDTGTASTDTQYF. The V gene is TRBV24-1, the J gene TRBJ2-3; 7 bases map to TRBD1. The CDR3 is made up of 16 amino acids. CDR1 is KGHDR, CDR2 SFDVKD, per germline. The J segment lost 0 bases and the V segment lost 4 bases, leaving 6 bases of the junction unmatched.

This clonotype showed up just once. The V call is TRBV20-1, the J call TRBJ2-1; D remains ambiguous. Deletions cut 0 bases from V and 0 bases from J, with 12 bases between. CDR1 and CDR2 from the germline V gene are DFQATT and SNEGSKA (reference sequence). CDR3 length: 16 amino acids. CDR3 loop: CSAREPAVGSYNEQFF. In nucleotides, the CDR3 is TGCAGTGCTAGAGAGCCCGCAGTTGGCTCCTACAATGAGCAGTTCTTC.

The V gene is TRBV4-1, the J gene TRBJ1-5; D uncertain. Germline V gives CDR1 MGHRA, CDR2 YSYEKL. The CDR3 contains 15 residues. V was cut by 2 bases and J by 1 base, with 9 bases left in between. CDR3: CASSQSSVSNQPQHF. Written as DNA, the CDR3 is TGCGCCAGCAGCCAATCCTCCGTGAGCAATCAGCCCCAGCATTTT.

The V and J genes are TRBV12-3 or TRBV12-4 and TRBJ1-1; D not certain. The CDR3 covers 14 residues. Trimming pared 6 bases from V and 4 bases from J, leaving 15 bases between. CDR3 sequence reads: CASRPAGDGTEAFF. The CDR3 nucleotides are TGTGCCAGCAGACCCGCCGGTGACGGCACTGAAGCTTTCTTT.

J is TRBJ2-5 and V is TRBV28; possibly TRBD2 for D (5 bases). The germline CDR1 and CDR2 sequences are MDHEN and SYDVKM. V lost 8 bases to trimming and J lost 4 bases, with 17 bases between them. The CDR3 contains 14 residues. In DNA, the CDR3 is TGTGCCAGCTCTTCAACGGGGAGATTAGAGACCCAGTACTTC. Protein sequence: CASSSTGRLETQYF.

The chain combines TRBV10-1 with TRBJ1-2; D remains ambiguous. This CDR3 is 13 amino acids long. V gave up 6 bases and J gave up 5 bases, with 13 bases separating them. Germline V CDR1 and CDR2: WNHNN, SYGVQD (reference sequence). CDR3 coding DNA: TGCGCCAGCAGCGAGAGTGCCCCGTATGGCTACACCTTC. This translates into CASSESAPYGYTF.

J is TRBJ1-2 and V is TRBV20-1; D is uncertain. The length of the CDR3 is 11 residues. In germline, CDR1 is DFQATT, CDR2 SNEGSKA (reference sequence). Trimming cost V 1 base and J 4 bases, with 4 bases left between them. The CDR3, as DNA: TGCAGTGCTAGAGTGGGCTATGGCTACACCTTC. It is translated as CSARVGYGYTF.

This clonotype was counted at least ten times. CDR3 residues: CASSTHRMNEQYV. Written as DNA, the CDR3 is TGTGCCAGCAGCACCCACCGGATGAACGAGCAGTACGTC. The rearrangement uses TRBV7-8 and TRBJ2-7; D is unresolved. Germline values: CDR1 SGHVS, CDR2 FQNEAQ. Deletions cut 5 bases from V and 5 bases from J, with 13 bases between. The CDR3 runs to 13 residues.

This clonotype was detected a few times. The gene calls are TRBV27 and TRBJ1-6; no reliable D call. Germline loops: CDR1 MNHEY, CDR2 SMNVEV (reference sequence). The CDR3 runs to 12 residues. Trimming shortened V by 8 bases and J by 6 bases, and 8 bases separated the two germline ends. The CDR3 protein is CASCSGNSPLHF. The CDR3 nucleotides are TGTGCCAGCTGCAGTGGTAATTCACCCCTCCACTTT.

This clonotype was seen a few times. The J gene is TRBJ1-2, the V gene TRBV20-1, with D possibly TRBD1 on 5 matching bases. V shed 0 bases and J shed 5 bases, with 13 bases lying between them. The germline V gene has CDR1 DFQATT and CDR2 SNEGSKA (reference sequence). The CDR3 covers 14 residues. CDR3 coding DNA: TGCAGTGCTAGAGACACCCAAGGGGTATATGGCTACACCTTC. This gives the protein CSARDTQGVYGYTF.

This clonotype appeared a few times. This chain connects TRBV7-6 to TRBJ2-5; TRBD1 aligns across 7 bases. Germline V gene data show CDR1 as SGHVS and CDR2 as FNYEAQ. Trimming took 5 bases from V and 1 from J; bases not matched to a gene: 7. The CDR3 sequence is 15 residues long. The CDR3 DNA follows: TGTGCCAGCAGCCGTGACAGGGCTTTCCAAGAGACCCAGTACTTC. Translation gives CASSRDRAFQETQYF.

Here the CDR3 DNA reads TGTGCCAGCAGTCTAGACTCCGTCGGCGATGAGCAGTTCTTC. This translates into CASSLDSVGDEQFF. V and J are TRBV6-6 and TRBJ2-1; D ambiguous. The CDR3 covers 14 residues. V lost 5 bases and J 8 bases, leaving 16 bases between the germline ends. Germline lookup yields CDR1 MNHNY and CDR2 SVGAGI (reference sequence).

The chain recombines TRBV7-6 with TRBJ1-2; D is undetermined. The V end lost 4 bases, the J end lost 0 bases, and 12 bases lay between the germline ends. The germline V gene encodes CDR1 SGHVS and CDR2 FNYEAQ. CDR3 length: 15 amino acids. This chain's CDR3 is CASSSEKTTNYGYTF. CDR3 in DNA: TGTGCCAGCAGCTCTGAAAAGACAACTAACTATGGCTACACCTTC. The variable domain in full, completed from reference TRBV7-6 and TRBJ1-2, reads GAGVSQSPRYKVTKRGQDVALRCDPISGHVSLYWYRQALGQGPEFLTYFNYEAQQDKSGLPNDRFSAERPEGSISTLTIQRTEQRDSAMYRCASSSEKTTNYGYTFGSGTRLTVV.

The V call is TRBV2, the J call TRBJ1-2; D unclear. Germline V gives CDR1 SNHLY, CDR2 FYNNEI. The CDR3 contains 15 residues. The germline V and J ends were trimmed by 6 bases and 1 base, with 15 bases remaining between them. The CDR3 loop reads CASRDLYNLNYGYTF. Written as DNA, the CDR3 is TGTGCCAGCAGGGATCTTTATAACCTTAACTATGGCTACACCTTC. Complete variable domain (other parts from reference TRBV2 and TRBJ1-2): EPEVTQTPSHQVTQMGQEVILRCVPISNHLYFYWYRQILGQKVEFLVSFYNNEISEKSEIFDDQFSVERPDGSNFTLKIRSTKLEDSAMYFCASRDLYNLNYGYTFGSGTRLTVV.

V gene TRBV7-9 combines with J gene TRBJ2-2, with no clear D. V was cut by 5 bases and J by 3 bases, with 10 bases left in between. Germline V CDR1 and CDR2: SEHNR, FQNEAQ (reference sequence). The CDR3 covers 14 residues. Written as DNA, the CDR3 is TGTGCCAGCAGCCCCTTTAAATACACCGGGGAGCTGTTTTTT. Its translation: CASSPFKYTGELFF.